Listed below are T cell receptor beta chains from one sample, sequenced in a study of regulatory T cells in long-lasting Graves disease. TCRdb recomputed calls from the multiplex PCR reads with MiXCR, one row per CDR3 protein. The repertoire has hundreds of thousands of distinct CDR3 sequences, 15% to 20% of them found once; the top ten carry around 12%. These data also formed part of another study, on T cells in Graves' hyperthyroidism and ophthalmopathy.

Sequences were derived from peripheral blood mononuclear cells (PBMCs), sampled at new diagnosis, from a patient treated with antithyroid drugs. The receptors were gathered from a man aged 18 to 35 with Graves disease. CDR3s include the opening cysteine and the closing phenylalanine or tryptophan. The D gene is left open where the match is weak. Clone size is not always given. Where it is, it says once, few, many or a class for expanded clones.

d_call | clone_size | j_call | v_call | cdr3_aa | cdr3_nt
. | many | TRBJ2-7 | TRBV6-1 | CASSEALPNAEQYF | TGTGCCAGCAGTGAAGCGCTCCCTAACGCGGAGCAGTACTTC
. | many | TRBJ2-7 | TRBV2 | CASSEIRTATYEQYF | TGTGCCAGCAGTGAGATCCGTACAGCAACCTACGAGCAGTACTTC
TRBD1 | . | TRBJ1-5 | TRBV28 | CASRPAGTGGNQPQHF | TGCGCCAGCAGACCCGCCGGGACAGGGGGCAATCAGCCCCAGCATTTT
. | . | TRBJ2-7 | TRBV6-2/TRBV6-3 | CASSYSAGERNEQYF | TGTGCCAGCAGTTACTCTGCAGGGGAGAGAAACGAGCAGTACTTC
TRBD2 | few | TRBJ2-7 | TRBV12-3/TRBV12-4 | CASSPCSGRLYLSYEQYF | TGTGCCAGCAGTCCGTGTAGCGGGAGGCTATATCTCTCCTACGAGCAGTACTTC
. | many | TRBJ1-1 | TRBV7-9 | CASSLAPNIEAFF | TGTGCCAGCAGCTTAGCGCCGAATATTGAAGCTTTCTTT
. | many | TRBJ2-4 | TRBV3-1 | CASSQEAGVKNIQYF | TGTGCCAGCAGCCAAGAAGCAGGGGTTAAAAACATTCAGTACTTC
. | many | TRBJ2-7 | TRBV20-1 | CSARDLEVNEQYF | TGCAGTGCTAGAGATCTCGAGGTAAACGAGCAGTACTTC
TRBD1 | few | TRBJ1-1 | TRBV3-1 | CASSPRTGQAFF | TGTGCCAGCAGCCCACGGACAGGGCAAGCTTTCTTT
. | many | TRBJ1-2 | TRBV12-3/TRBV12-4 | CASSLQSPGAGGYTF | TGTGCCAGCAGTTTACAGTCCCCCGGGGCGGGTGGCTACACCTTC
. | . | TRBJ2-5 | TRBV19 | CASSIGFAETQYF | TGTGCCAGTAGTATTGGCTTCGCGGAGACCCAGTACTTC
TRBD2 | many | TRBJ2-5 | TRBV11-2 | CASSSPSGPRWTQYF | TGTGCCAGCAGCTCGCCTAGCGGCCCTCGTTGGACCCAGTACTTC
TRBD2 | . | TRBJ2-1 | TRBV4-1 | CASSQDLAGGLRGFF | TGCGCCAGCAGCCAAGATCTAGCGGGTGGCCTAAGGGGGTTCTTC
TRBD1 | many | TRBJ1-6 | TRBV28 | CASSLSDRGNSPLHF | TGTGCCAGCAGTTTATCGGACAGGGGCAATTCACCCCTCCACTTT
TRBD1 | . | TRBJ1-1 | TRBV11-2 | CASSLEAGGFMNTEAFF | TGTGCCAGCAGCTTAGAGGCAGGGGGTTTTATGAACACTGAAGCTTTCTTT
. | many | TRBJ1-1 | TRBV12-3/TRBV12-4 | CASSFSFRRVQNTEAFF | TGTGCCAGCAGTTTCTCTTTTAGACGCGTCCAGAACACTGAAGCTTTCTTT
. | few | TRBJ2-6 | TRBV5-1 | CASSSLWGANVLTF | TGCGCCAGCAGCTCGCTATGGGGGGCCAACGTCCTGACTTTC
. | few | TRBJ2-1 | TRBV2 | CASTQGMGNEQFF | TGTGCCAGCACGCAGGGGATGGGCAATGAGCAGTTCTTC
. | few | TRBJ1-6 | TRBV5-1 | CASSPEGSGLNSPLHF | TGCGCCAGCAGCCCGGAGGGGTCGGGGCTGAATTCACCCCTCCACTTT
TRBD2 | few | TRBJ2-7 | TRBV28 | CASSPLGGGSYEQYF | TGTGCCAGCAGTCCCCTGGGGGGAGGGTCTTACGAGCAGTACTTC
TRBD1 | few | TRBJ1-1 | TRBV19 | CASRTGAPNTEAFF | TGTGCCAGTAGAACAGGGGCCCCGAACACTGAAGCTTTCTTT
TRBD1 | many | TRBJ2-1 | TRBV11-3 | CASSLEGQGAYEQFF | TGTGCCAGCAGCTTAGAGGGACAGGGGGCGTATGAGCAGTTCTTC
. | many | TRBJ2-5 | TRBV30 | CAWSGVPVHLQYF | TGTGCCTGGAGTGGCGTCCCAGTTCACCTCCAGTACTTC
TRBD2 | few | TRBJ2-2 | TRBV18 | CASSPPFTSGRAGELFF | TGTGCCAGCTCACCACCTTTCACTAGCGGGCGTGCCGGGGAGCTGTTTTTT
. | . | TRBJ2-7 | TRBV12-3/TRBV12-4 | CASREGLGDSYEQYF | TGTGCCAGCAGAGAGGGACTTGGGGACTCCTACGAGCAGTACTTC
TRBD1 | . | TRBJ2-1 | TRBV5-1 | CASSLEGQGYEQFF | TGCGCCAGCAGCTTGGAGGGACAGGGCTACGAGCAGTTCTTC
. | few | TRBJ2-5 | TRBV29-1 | CSVEEGLFRETQYF | TGCAGCGTTGAGGAAGGTCTGTTTCGAGAGACCCAGTACTTC
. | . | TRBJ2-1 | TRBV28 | CASSFRFWVASNEQFF | TGTGCCAGCAGTTTCCGGTTTTGGGTAGCGTCAAATGAGCAGTTCTTC
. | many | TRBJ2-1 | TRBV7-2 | CASSPQSSSYNEQFF | TGTGCCAGCAGTCCCCAGTCGTCCTCCTACAATGAGCAGTTCTTC
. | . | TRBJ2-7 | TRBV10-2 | CASSVYWGSEQYF | TGCGCCAGCAGTGTTTATTGGGGAAGCGAGCAGTACTTC
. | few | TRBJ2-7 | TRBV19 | CATGSRPIGQQVYEQYF | TGTGCCACCGGCTCGAGACCTATCGGACAGCAAGTCTACGAGCAGTACTTC
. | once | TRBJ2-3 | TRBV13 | CASSLVAENTDTQYF | TGTGCCAGCAGCTTAGTCGCGGAAAACACAGATACGCAGTATTTT
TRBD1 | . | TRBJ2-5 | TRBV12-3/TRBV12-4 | CASNVQGWETQYF | TGTGCCAGCAACGTACAGGGGTGGGAGACCCAGTACTTC
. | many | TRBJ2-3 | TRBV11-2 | CASSRQSGTDTQYF | TGTGCCAGCAGCCGCCAATCGGGCACAGATACGCAGTATTTT
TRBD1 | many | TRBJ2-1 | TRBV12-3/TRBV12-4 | CASSLFVWDRNNEQFF | TGTGCCAGCAGTTTATTCGTCTGGGACAGGAACAATGAGCAGTTCTTC
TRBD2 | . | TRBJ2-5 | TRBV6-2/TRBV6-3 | CASSSAGLAIQETQYF | TGTGCCAGCAGTTCCGCAGGACTAGCGATACAAGAGACCCAGTACTTC
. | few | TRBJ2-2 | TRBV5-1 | CASRTGAGTGELFF | TGCGCCAGCAGGACGGGAGCGGGTACCGGGGAGCTGTTTTTT
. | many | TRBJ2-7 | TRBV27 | CASTLLRLAYEQYF | TGTGCCAGCACCCTTTTGAGGCTAGCCTACGAGCAGTACTTC
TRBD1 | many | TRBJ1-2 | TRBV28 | CASLRTGANYGYTF | TGTGCCAGCCTACGGACAGGAGCTAACTATGGCTACACCTTC
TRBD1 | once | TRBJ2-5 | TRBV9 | CASSVTGGWLETQYF | TGTGCCAGCAGCGTCACAGGGGGCTGGCTGGAGACCCAGTACTTC
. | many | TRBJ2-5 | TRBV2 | CASSEEVGETQYF | TGTGCCAGCAGTGAGGAGGTTGGGGAGACCCAGTACTTC
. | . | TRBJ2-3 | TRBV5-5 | CASRQQLGFRDTQYF | TGTGCCAGCCGCCAGCAGCTTGGGTTTAGGGATACGCAGTATTTT
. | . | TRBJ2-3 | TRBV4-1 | CASSQAQVTDTQYF | TGCGCCAGCAGCCAGGCCCAGGTTACTGATACGCAGTATTTT
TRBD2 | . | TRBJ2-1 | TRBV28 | CANSPSGRDRTPLNEQFF | TGTGCCAACTCCCCTAGCGGGAGAGACCGAACGCCTCTCAATGAGCAGTTCTTC
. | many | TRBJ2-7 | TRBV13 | CASSLGSQRGGEQYF | TGTGCCAGCAGCTTAGGCTCGCAGAGGGGTGGCGAGCAGTACTTC
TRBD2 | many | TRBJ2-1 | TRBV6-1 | CASSGIGGSYNEQFF | TGTGCCAGCAGTGGAATTGGCGGGAGTTATAATGAGCAGTTCTTC
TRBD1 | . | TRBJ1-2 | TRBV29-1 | CSVDQGAF | TGCAGCGTTGATCAGGGGGCGTTC
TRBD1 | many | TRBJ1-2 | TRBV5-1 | CASSTSGTAYGYTF | TGCGCCAGCAGCACCTCCGGGACAGCCTATGGCTACACCTTC
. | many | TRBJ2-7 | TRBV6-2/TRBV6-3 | CASRLGGVQYF | TGTGCCAGCAGGCTAGGAGGTGTACAGTACTTC
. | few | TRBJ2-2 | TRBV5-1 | CASSPRDENTGELFF | TGCGCCAGCAGCCCTCGGGACGAGAACACCGGGGAGCTGTTTTTT
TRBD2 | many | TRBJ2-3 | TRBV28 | CASSSGLAGEPDTQYF | TGTGCCAGCAGTTCAGGACTAGCGGGAGAACCAGATACGCAGTATTTT
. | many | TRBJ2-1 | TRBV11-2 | CASSLDGGYNEQFF | TGTGCCAGCAGCTTAGACGGGGGCTACAATGAGCAGTTCTTC
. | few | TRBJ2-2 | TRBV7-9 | CASSRDSAGELFF | TGTGCCAGCAGCCGTGACAGTGCCGGGGAGCTGTTTTTT